The T cell receptor beta chain under discussion was sequenced for a study of Graves' ophthalmopathy and Graves' hyperthyroidism. The study enrolled ophthalmopathy donors with moderate-to-severe activity, CAS ≥3, NOSPECS ≥4 and duration under 3 months. Regarding the study as a whole: Ophthalmopathy progression was predicted with around 71% sensitivity and roughly 79% specificity. Most clonotypes expanded in thyroid above 0.001 frequency were present in blood too.

RNA transcripts were the template, and TCR beta CDR3 regions were amplified from them. In the first round, RT-PCR was carried out with HTBI primers, and a multiplex PCR formed the second round. TCRdb re-derived calls from the multiplex PCR reads in MiXCR, one entry per CDR3 protein. The table has about 210,000 distinct CDR3 sequences, around 30% seen once. This clonotype was detected many times. The antigen is undetermined. The sequence derives from a man between 50 and 59 years old with Graves' ophthalmopathy. Sequenced: peripheral blood.

CDR3 sequence reads: CSAQTPGNLNIQYF. Here the CDR3 DNA reads TGCAGTGCCCAAACCCCCGGAAACTTAAACATTCAGTACTTC. The chain couples TRBV20-1 to TRBJ2-4; D is undetermined. The V end was cut by 6 bases, the J end by 6 bases, with 18 bases between. Germline CDR1 DFQATT, CDR2 SNEGSKA (reference sequence). The CDR3 runs to 14 residues.